This TCR beta chain was documented in a study of T cell repertoires in ileal Crohn's disease. Notes on the study in general: Within the first postoperative year, endoscopy came at median approximately 6.6 months. Compared with CD4 T cells, sorted CD8 cells carried more expanded clones.

The time point denotes: neoterminal ileum biopsy at postoperative endoscopy, about 6 months after surgery. For this clone: Its antigen is unidentified.

CDR1 MGHRA and CDR2 YSYEKL come from the germline V gene. This CDR3 has 16 residues. The V and J ends lost 2 bases and 6 bases, in that order; junction bases with no gene match: 6. Each sample's TCRB immunosequencing used five hundred nanograms of biopsy DNA. Sequencing was performed with immunoSEQ multiplex PCR; in TCRdb, only in-frame clones are kept and a portion is missing. This table holds over 9,000 clones, approximately 78% found once. What was sequenced was ileal tissue. The sequence came from an adult with Crohn's disease. The gene calls are TRBV4-1 and TRBJ2-1; 11 bases are shared with TRBD2. CDR3 DNA sequence: TGCGCCAGCAGCCAACAACTAGCGGGAGTGGCCAATGAGCAGTTCTTC. It yields the protein CASSQQLAGVANEQFF.